A selection of T cell receptor beta chains follows, all from one sample in a study of blood T cell repertoires in COVID-19. TCRdb's table, derived via immunoSEQ multiplex PCR, lists solely in-frame clones and lacks some. The repertoire consists of fewer than 110,000 clones, with around 92% occurring once and the leading ten covering approximately 3.5%. The sample consisted of peripheral blood. These receptors all stem from a woman aged 60-75 years with acute or convalescent COVID-19. Both conserved end residues are part of each CDR3. A D gene is named only where the DNA matches it firmly. Size is stated for part of the rows, as once, few or many counts, or as a class when the clone is expanded.

j_gene: TRBJ2-7; abundance: .; v_gene: TRBV3-1/TRBV3-2; d_gene: TRBD1; CDR3nt: TGTGCCAGCAGCCAACGCGGCGGGACAGGGGGCTACGAGCAGTACTTC; CDR3aa: CASSQRGGTGGYEQYF
j_gene: TRBJ2-7; abundance: once; v_gene: TRBV2; d_gene: .; CDR3nt: TGTGCCAGCACCCCCCTATACGAGCAGTACTTC; CDR3aa: CASTPLYEQYF
j_gene: TRBJ1-2; abundance: .; v_gene: TRBV24-1; d_gene: TRBD1; CDR3nt: TGTGCCACCAGTGATACGGGACAGGGGATTAACAACTATGGCTACACCTTC; CDR3aa: CATSDTGQGINNYGYTF
j_gene: TRBJ1-1; abundance: few; v_gene: TRBV21-1; d_gene: .; CDR3nt: TGTGCCAGCAGCAAAGCCGAGGGTCTTGAAGCTTTCTTT; CDR3aa: CASSKAEGLEAFF
j_gene: TRBJ2-7; abundance: .; v_gene: TRBV3-1/TRBV3-2; d_gene: TRBD2; CDR3nt: TGTGCCAGCAGCCAAGAAGTACTAGCGGTCTACGAGCAGTACTTC; CDR3aa: CASSQEVLAVYEQYF
j_gene: TRBJ1-3; abundance: .; v_gene: TRBV9; d_gene: .; CDR3nt: TGTGCCAGCAGCGAGGGCGCCGGGGCTGGAAACACCATATATTTT; CDR3aa: CASSEGAGAGNTIYF
j_gene: TRBJ2-3; abundance: .; v_gene: TRBV5-3; d_gene: .; CDR3nt: TGTGCCAGAAGCTTGCGGGAGAGGACAGATACGCAGTATTTT; CDR3aa: CARSLRERTDTQYF
j_gene: TRBJ1-2; abundance: .; v_gene: TRBV10-1; d_gene: TRBD1; CDR3nt: TGCGCCAGCAGTGCCGGGACAGGCGGCTACACCTTC; CDR3aa: CASSAGTGGYTF
j_gene: TRBJ2-1; abundance: .; v_gene: TRBV2; d_gene: .; CDR3nt: TGTGCCAGCAGACCAAATGGAGGACTGGGGTACACCAATGAGCAGTTCTTC; CDR3aa: CASRPNGGLGYTNEQFF
j_gene: TRBJ1-6; abundance: .; v_gene: TRBV27; d_gene: TRBD1; CDR3nt: TGTGCCAGCAGCACCGGACAGGGGGCTCCCAATTCACCCCTCCACTTT; CDR3aa: CASSTGQGAPNSPLHF
j_gene: TRBJ1-4; abundance: .; v_gene: TRBV2; d_gene: .; CDR3nt: TGTGCCAGCAGTGACCCTGGAGGAAATGAAAAACTGTTTTTT; CDR3aa: CASSDPGGNEKLFF
j_gene: TRBJ1-5; abundance: .; v_gene: TRBV5-1; d_gene: .; CDR3nt: TGCGCCAGCAGCTTGGAGGGGAGGCAGCCCCAGCATTTT; CDR3aa: CASSLEGRQPQHF
j_gene: TRBJ2-7; abundance: .; v_gene: TRBV6-5; d_gene: .; CDR3nt: TGTGCCAGCAGTTCCGGTCCTACCCAAGCCTACGAGCAGTACTTC; CDR3aa: CASSSGPTQAYEQYF
j_gene: TRBJ1-4; abundance: .; v_gene: TRBV11-2; d_gene: .; CDR3nt: TGTGCCAGCAGCTTAGAGCGGGGGATAAAACTGTTTTTT; CDR3aa: CASSLERGIKLFF
j_gene: TRBJ1-3; abundance: .; v_gene: TRBV5-4; d_gene: TRBD1; CDR3nt: TGTGCCAGCCAACAGGGGCAAAGGGGTAACACCATATATTTT; CDR3aa: CASQQGQRGNTIYF
j_gene: TRBJ2-7; abundance: .; v_gene: TRBV6-5; d_gene: TRBD2; CDR3nt: TGTGCCAGCAGTTACTCGATCCTAGCGGGAGGGCTCGAGCAGTACTTC; CDR3aa: CASSYSILAGGLEQYF
j_gene: TRBJ2-2; abundance: .; v_gene: TRBV11-2; d_gene: .; CDR3nt: TGTGCCAGCAGCTTAGCCGCCGGGAACACCGGGGAGCTGTTTTTT; CDR3aa: CASSLAAGNTGELFF
j_gene: TRBJ2-1; abundance: .; v_gene: TRBV5-6; d_gene: TRBD2; CDR3nt: TGTGCCAGCAGCTATACGACTAGCGGAAGATACAATGAGCAGTTCTTC; CDR3aa: CASSYTTSGRYNEQFF
j_gene: TRBJ2-3; abundance: .; v_gene: TRBV6-1; d_gene: .; CDR3nt: TGTGCCAGCAGTGAGTCGGCAGATACGCAGTATTTT; CDR3aa: CASSESADTQYF
j_gene: TRBJ2-3; abundance: once; v_gene: TRBV4-2; d_gene: .; CDR3nt: TGTGCCAGCAGCCAAGATCAAGCACGAGCCCCCCCAGATACGCAGTATTTT; CDR3aa: CASSQDQARAPPDTQYF
j_gene: TRBJ2-1; abundance: .; v_gene: TRBV5-1; d_gene: TRBD2; CDR3nt: TGCGCCAGCAGCTTAGCGGGAGTAAATGAGCAGTTCTTC; CDR3aa: CASSLAGVNEQFF
j_gene: TRBJ2-1; abundance: .; v_gene: TRBV15; d_gene: .; CDR3nt: TGTGCCACCAGCAGAGATCCCGGGAGTTACAATGAGCAGTTCTTC; CDR3aa: CATSRDPGSYNEQFF
j_gene: TRBJ2-1; abundance: .; v_gene: TRBV3-1/TRBV3-2; d_gene: TRBD2; CDR3nt: TGTGCCAGCAGCCAAGACTCGGGGGGCAATGAGCAGTTCTTC; CDR3aa: CASSQDSGGNEQFF
j_gene: TRBJ2-1; abundance: .; v_gene: TRBV2; d_gene: TRBD2; CDR3nt: TGTGCCAGCAGTCGACTAGCGGCCGAGCAGTTCTTC; CDR3aa: CASSRLAAEQFF
j_gene: TRBJ2-5; abundance: .; v_gene: TRBV24-1; d_gene: .; CDR3nt: TGTGCCACCAGTCACGGACAGCGAGGAGAGACCCAGTACTTC; CDR3aa: CATSHGQRGETQYF
j_gene: TRBJ2-7; abundance: .; v_gene: TRBV30; d_gene: TRBD2; CDR3nt: TGTGCCTGGAGTGTCGGACTAGCGGGAGTGGGGGAGCAGTACTTC; CDR3aa: CAWSVGLAGVGEQYF
j_gene: TRBJ1-5; abundance: .; v_gene: TRBV6-5; d_gene: .; CDR3nt: TGTGCCAGCAGCGCCGGGACACCTTATCAGCCCCAGCATTTT; CDR3aa: CASSAGTPYQPQHF
j_gene: TRBJ1-6; abundance: .; v_gene: TRBV3-1/TRBV3-2; d_gene: TRBD1; CDR3nt: TGTGCCAGCAGCCAAGAAGGGGGCAGGCGATCCTATAATTCACCCCTCCACTTT; CDR3aa: CASSQEGGRRSYNSPLHF
j_gene: TRBJ1-2; abundance: .; v_gene: TRBV9; d_gene: .; CDR3nt: TGTGCCAGCAGCGCGGACAGCTTCTGGGGCTACACCTTC; CDR3aa: CASSADSFWGYTF
j_gene: TRBJ1-3; abundance: .; v_gene: TRBV6-5; d_gene: .; CDR3nt: TGTGCCAGCAGTCCACGGAGCTCTGGAAACACCATATATTTT; CDR3aa: CASSPRSSGNTIYF
j_gene: TRBJ1-5; abundance: .; v_gene: TRBV18; d_gene: .; CDR3nt: TGTGCCAGCTCCCCCGTCCTTAGCAATCAGCCCCAGCATTTT; CDR3aa: CASSPVLSNQPQHF
j_gene: TRBJ1-5; abundance: .; v_gene: TRBV2; d_gene: .; CDR3nt: TGTGCCAGCGGTTCAGACAATAGCAATCAGCCCCAGCATTTT; CDR3aa: CASGSDNSNQPQHF
j_gene: TRBJ1-4; abundance: .; v_gene: TRBV5-4; d_gene: TRBD1; CDR3nt: TGTGCCAGCAGCTTGCCGGGACAGGGGTTTGAAAAACTGTTTTTT; CDR3aa: CASSLPGQGFEKLFF
j_gene: TRBJ1-4; abundance: .; v_gene: TRBV6-5; d_gene: TRBD1; CDR3nt: TGTGCCAGCAGTTACTCGGGACAGGGGGGTGAAAAACTGTTTTTT; CDR3aa: CASSYSGQGGEKLFF
j_gene: TRBJ2-2; abundance: .; v_gene: TRBV6-5; d_gene: .; CDR3nt: TGTGCCAGCAGTCTAAGCCTGAACACCGGGGAGCTGTTTTTT; CDR3aa: CASSLSLNTGELFF
j_gene: TRBJ2-1; abundance: few; v_gene: TRBV5-1; d_gene: TRBD2; CDR3nt: TGCGCCAGTAAAGCGGGAGAGGCGAATGAGCAGTTCTTC; CDR3aa: CASKAGEANEQFF
j_gene: TRBJ2-2; abundance: few; v_gene: TRBV7-8; d_gene: .; CDR3nt: TGTGCCAGCAGCGGGACAACCGGGGAGCTGTTTTTT; CDR3aa: CASSGTTGELFF
j_gene: TRBJ1-2; abundance: .; v_gene: TRBV7-8; d_gene: .; CDR3nt: TGTGCCAGCAGCTCTCTCCCAGGGGTAGACTATGGCTACACCTTC; CDR3aa: CASSSLPGVDYGYTF
j_gene: TRBJ2-1; abundance: .; v_gene: TRBV28; d_gene: TRBD2; CDR3nt: TGTGCCAGCAGTTTATTTAGCGGGATGAGCAATGAGCAGTTCTTC; CDR3aa: CASSLFSGMSNEQFF
j_gene: TRBJ1-6; abundance: .; v_gene: TRBV6-1; d_gene: TRBD1; CDR3nt: TGTGCCAGCAGTGAGAGACAGGGGGCTTCACCCCTCCACTTT; CDR3aa: CASSERQGASPLHF
j_gene: TRBJ1-1; abundance: .; v_gene: TRBV28; d_gene: .; CDR3nt: TGTGCCAGCACGGTTTCGTTCGGGACTGAAGCTTTCTTT; CDR3aa: CASTVSFGTEAFF
j_gene: TRBJ1-1; abundance: .; v_gene: TRBV27; d_gene: TRBD1; CDR3nt: TGTGCCAGCAGTTTTCAGGGGGCGAGAATGAACACTGAAGCTTTCTTT; CDR3aa: CASSFQGARMNTEAFF
j_gene: TRBJ2-3; abundance: .; v_gene: TRBV7-6; d_gene: .; CDR3nt: TGTGCCAGCAGCTTCGCTCAGGGTGGCGCAGATACGCAGTATTTT; CDR3aa: CASSFAQGGADTQYF